The source of this T cell receptor (beta chain) is a study of blood T cell repertoires in COVID-19. Study-wide background: Sample material is recorded as cDNA or gDNA derived from T cells, B-cell-depleted T cells, or PBMCs.

Profiling relied on immunoSEQ multiplex PCR, and the TCRdb table lists in-frame clones only, not all of them. The data contain about 160,000 clones, 80% of them singletons. This study enrolled people aged about 18 to 90 from about two dozen US geographic areas. This CDR3 region has 15 residues. Per the germline V gene, CDR1 is MNHEY and CDR2 is SVGAGI. Trimming removed 5 bases from V and 0 bases from J, with 11 bases in between. This TCR came from a woman aged 55-75 years who had recovered from COVID-19. The chain combines TRBV6-5 with TRBJ2-1; D unresolved. Sequenced: PBMCs or T cells enriched from blood (not recorded which). CDR3 coding DNA: TGTGCCAGCAGTCTGGGCAGTTACTCCTACAATGAGCAGTTCTTC. Its translation: CASSLGSYSYNEQFF.